The source of this T cell receptor (beta chain) is a study of control samples from healthy donors and cancer patients (dated by TCRdb to about 2020). This clone was counted many times. Its antigen remains unidentified. Base qualities are not provided; no much larger clone lies one nucleotide away. To prepare the library, the immunoSEQ multiplex PCR assay was applied. Sourced from immuneACCESS, this table was stored by TCRdb with only in-frame sequences that have V and J called. A share of the clones is absent; for the studies checked, an unresolved V gene accounts for under half, and the remainder has no known explanation. This sample holds about 110,000 clones; 70% to 85% were observed only once. Of the sample, about 5.9% falls within the top ten clones. Its CDR3 holds 17 amino acids, cysteine through phenylalanine. Only CDR3 DNA is held: 51 bases, read in frame from base 1. The germline V gene (reference sequence) yields LNHDA for CDR1 and SQIVND for CDR2. V is cut by 3 bases and J by 2 bases, and the space between the germline ends is 17 bases.

The sample taken for sequencing was blood. This receptor was identified in a man aged 18 to 29 in good health. The chain was built from TRBV19 and TRBJ1-5; the D region possibly corresponds to TRBD1 (6 bases align). The CDR3 sequence is CASSIPTGSTGNQPQHF. At the DNA level, the sequence is TGTGCCAGTAGTATTCCTACAGGGAGTACGGGCAATCAGCCCCAGCATTTT.